Below are 16 T cell receptor beta chains sequenced from a single sample in a study of PD-1 blockade in classical Hodgkin lymphoma. Time point indicated: cycle 4 day 1 (C4D1), after less than 7 weeks of nivolumab. Brentuximab vedotin exposure varied, and every patient relapsed after autologous stem cell transplantation. TCRdb's table, derived via immunoSEQ multiplex PCR, lists solely in-frame clones and lacks some. The sample has tens of thousands of clones, roughly 80% seen once. This sample comprised peripheral blood mononuclear cells (PBMCs), obtained before the fourth cycle of nivolumab. The receptors here all came from a human donor with classical Hodgkin lymphoma.

V and J are TRBV13 and TRBJ2-1; no reliable D call. Germline lookup yields CDR1 PRHDT and CDR2 FYEKMQ (reference sequence). The V gene lost 3 bases and the J gene lost 0 bases, with 9 bases spanning the gap. The CDR3 consists of 15 residues. This chain's CDR3 is CASSFYGSSYNEQFF. The CDR3 DNA reads as TGTGCCAGCAGCTTCTACGGTAGCTCCTACAATGAGCAGTTCTTC.

The chain is built from TRBV9 and TRBJ2-3, with D perhaps matching TRBD2 (6 bases). Trimming cost V 0 bases and J 4 bases, with 12 bases left between them. The CDR3 totals 15 residues. Germline CDR1 SGDLS, CDR2 YYNGEE. CDR3 DNA sequence: TGTGCCAGCAGCGTAGTTGGTAGCGGTTCAGATACGCAGTATTTT. This translates into CASSVVGSGSDTQYF. The variable domain in full, with the rest retrieved from reference TRBV9 and TRBJ2-3, is DSGVTQTPKHLITATGQRVTLRCSPRSGDLSVYWYQQSLDQGLQFLIQYYNGEERAKGNILERFSAQQFPDLHSELNLSSLELGDSALYFCASSVVGSGSDTQYFGPGTRLTVL.

This clone was seen repeatedly, ten times or more. CDR3 protein: CASSLTGVDYGYTF. In DNA, the CDR3 is TGTGCCAGCAGCTTGACAGGGGTGGACTATGGCTACACCTTC. The chain recombines TRBV7-2 with TRBJ1-2; 8 bases are shared with TRBD1. Germline CDR1 is SGHTA and CDR2 is FQGNSA. The V and J ends lost 3 bases and 3 bases, in that order; junction bases with no gene match: 3. There are 14 residues in the CDR3.

CDR3 DNA sequence: TGCAGCGCCGCTCGGGGTCCGGGCGATACCGGAGATACGCAGTATTTT. It translates to CSAARGPGDTGDTQYF. The V call is TRBV29-1, the J call TRBJ2-3, with D perhaps TRBD2 (5 bases). This CDR3 is built from 16 residues. The germline V gene has CDR1 SQVTM and CDR2 ANQGSEA. V was pared by 7 bases and J by 5 bases, with 25 bases between.

The CDR3 nucleotides are TGTGCCAGCAGCTTGCTAGATGAGCAGTTCTTC. Its protein product is CASSLLDEQFF. V is TRBV5-4 and J is TRBJ2-1; D remains ambiguous. Looked up from germline, CDR1 is SGHNT and CDR2 is YYREEE (reference sequence). The CDR3 runs 11 residues. Trimming pared 1 base from V and 8 bases from J, leaving 4 bases between.

The CDR3 nucleotides are TGTGCCAGCAGATTCGGCGGGACACGGGATTATGGCTACACCTTC. Protein: CASRFGGTRDYGYTF. This chain links TRBV28 with TRBJ1-2; TRBD1 is a possible D gene (6 bases). CDR3 length: 15 residues. V dropped 6 bases and J dropped 5 bases, with 19 bases sitting between them. Germline CDR1 is MDHEN and CDR2 is SYDVKM.

The rearrangement joins TRBV27 to TRBJ2-6; D gene unclear. Looked up from germline, CDR1 is MNHEY and CDR2 is SMNVEV (reference sequence). Trimming took 1 base from V and 4 from J, leaving 11 bases between them. CDR3 length equals 16 residues. For the CDR3, the DNA is TGTGCCAGCAGTTTATTCCGGCTTTCCGGGGCCAACGTCCTGACTTTC. Amino acid sequence: CASSLFRLSGANVLTF.

The V gene is TRBV9, the J gene TRBJ2-7, with 8 nucleotides matching TRBD2. The CDR3 loop spans 16 amino acids. J was trimmed by 4 bases and V by 0 bases; bases with no gene match: 9. Germline V gene sequence: CDR1 SGDLS, CDR2 YYNGEE. CDR3 loop: CASSVGLAGSMYEQYF. CDR3 DNA sequence: TGTGCCAGCAGCGTAGGCTTAGCGGGAAGTATGTACGAGCAGTACTTC.

The rearrangement joins TRBV7-2 to TRBJ1-5; D remains unclear. Trimming took 2 bases from V and 5 from J, leaving 10 bases between them. The CDR3 length is 14 residues. Germline CDR1 and CDR2: SGHTA and FQGNSA. The CDR3 DNA follows: TGTGCCAGCAGCTTAATCGTAGGGCATCAGCCCCAGCATTTT. Amino acids: CASSLIVGHQPQHF.

This sequence joins TRBV7-6 and TRBJ2-7; D may be TRBD1 or TRBD2 (6 bases each). The CDR3 has 17 residues. The V gene's germline CDR1 is SGHVS and CDR2 FNYEAQ. Between the trimmed V and J ends, which lost 2 bases and 0 bases, there was a span of 17 bases. The CDR3 nucleotides are TGTGCCAGCAGCTTAATGTCTAGGGGGGACCGCTCCTACGAGCAGTACTTC. Residues: CASSLMSRGDRSYEQYF.

The rearrangement links TRBV7-9 to TRBJ1-2; D unclear. Germline CDR1 SEHNR, CDR2 FQNEAQ (reference sequence). The CDR3 has 13 residues. Trimming pared 5 bases from V and 4 bases from J, leaving 11 bases between. CDR3 sequence: CASSDDGGYGYTF. The CDR3 nucleotides are TGTGCCAGCAGCGACGATGGAGGCTATGGCTACACCTTC. Full variable domain (outside the CDR3, taken from reference TRBV7-9 and TRBJ1-2): DTGVSQNPRHKITKRGQNVTFRCDPISEHNRLYWYRQTLGQGPEFLTYFQNEAQLEKSRLLSDRFSAERPKGSFSTLEIQRTEQGDSAMYLCASSDDGGYGYTFGSGTRLTVV.

This rearrangement joins TRBV27 to TRBJ2-1; D may be TRBD2 (7 bases). Trimming removed 5 bases from V and 3 bases from J, with 32 bases in between. CDR1 is MNHEY and CDR2 is SMNVEV in the germline V gene (reference sequence). The CDR3 runs 21 residues. The CDR3 nucleotides are TGTGCCAGCAGTATGCTAGCCGGACTAAGCTTAGGGGGGGCCCACTACAATGAGCAGTTCTTC. It translates to CASSMLAGLSLGGAHYNEQFF.

The V call is TRBV9, the J call TRBJ1-2; D may be TRBD1 (6 bases). The V gene's germline CDR1 is SGDLS and CDR2 YYNGEE. The CDR3 is 13 residues long. V was pared by 3 bases and J by 4 bases, with 10 bases between. The CDR3 DNA reads TGTGCCAGCAGCGAGAGGGGGGGCTATGGCTACACCTTC. This sequence encodes CASSERGGYGYTF.

This chain connects TRBV27 to TRBJ2-7, with TRBD1 identical over 9 bases. This CDR3 is 15 amino acids long. Germline CDR1 reads MNHEY; CDR2 reads SMNVEV (reference sequence). Trimming cost V 6 bases and J 5 bases; bases outside gene matches: 11. CDR3 coding DNA: TGTGCCAGCAGGTTGAGGGACAGGGCGTTTCACGAGCAGTACTTC. Translation: CASRLRDRAFHEQYF.

This chain joins TRBV5-1 and TRBJ2-1; 10 bases match TRBD2. Germline V gene lookup returns CDR1 SGHRS and CDR2 YFSETQ. CDR3 length equals 16 residues. The J segment lost 4 bases and the V segment lost 3 bases, leaving 7 bases of the junction unmatched. CDR3 in amino acids: CASSSGAGGGYNEQFF. CDR3 bases: TGCGCCAGCAGCTCAGGAGCGGGAGGGGGTTACAATGAGCAGTTCTTC.

This clone was seen a handful of times. This same CDR3 is encoded by further DNA sequences in the sample. V is TRBV19 and J is TRBJ2-7, with 9 bases matching TRBD1. Germline CDR1 LNHDA, CDR2 SQIVND (reference sequence). The ends lost 4 bases at V and 0 bases at J; junction bases unmatched: 4. This CDR3 is 15 amino acids long. The CDR3 region has the DNA TGTGCCAGTAGTAGGGGACAGGGCTTCTCCTACGAGCAGTACTTC. Protein sequence: CASSRGQGFSYEQYF.